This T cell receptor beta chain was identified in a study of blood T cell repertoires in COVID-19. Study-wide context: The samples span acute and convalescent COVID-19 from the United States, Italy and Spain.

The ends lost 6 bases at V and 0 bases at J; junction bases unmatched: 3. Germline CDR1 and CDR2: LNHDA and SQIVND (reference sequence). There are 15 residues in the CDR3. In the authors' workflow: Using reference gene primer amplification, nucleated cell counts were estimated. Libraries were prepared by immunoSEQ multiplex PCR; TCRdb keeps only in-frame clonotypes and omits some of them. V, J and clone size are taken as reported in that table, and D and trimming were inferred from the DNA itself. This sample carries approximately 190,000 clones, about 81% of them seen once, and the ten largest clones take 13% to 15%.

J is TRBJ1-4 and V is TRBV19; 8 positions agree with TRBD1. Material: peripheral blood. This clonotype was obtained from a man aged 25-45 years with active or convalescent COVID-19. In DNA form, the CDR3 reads TGTGCCAGTAGGACAGGGGCCTCAACTAATGAAAAACTGTTTTTT. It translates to CASRTGASTNEKLFF.